The 5 T cell receptor beta chains given below trace back to one sample, sequenced in a study of T-cell memory formation after mild COVID-19. TCRdb processed the 5' RACE reads anew with MiXCR; each CDR3 protein has one entry. The table has around 370,000 distinct CDR3 sequences, more than 20% seen once. Sequencing was carried out using PBMCs or a T cell subset sorted from them (not recorded which). These receptors came from an adult woman who had mild COVID-19 (a few samples of this study predate the infection). Cell type and time point are not known.

This clonotype has just a few counts. This sequence joins TRBV10-3 and TRBJ2-7, with TRBD2 as a possible D gene (5 bases). With 4 bases removed from V and 6 bases from J, the gap between germline ends came to 7 bases. Per germline, CDR1 ENHRY and CDR2 SYGVKD. The CDR3 totals 11 residues. CDR3 sequence reads: CAISASSEQYF. The CDR3 region has the DNA TGTGCCATCAGTGCTAGCTCCGAGCAGTACTTC.

The V call is TRBV19, the J call TRBJ2-5, with 7 bases that match TRBD2. The CDR3 covers 15 residues. V was clipped by 6 bases and J by 2 bases; unmatched bases: 9. CDR1 is LNHDA and CDR2 is SQIVND in the germline V gene (reference sequence). The CDR3 region is CASSPGLAEQETQYF. The CDR3 bases are TGTGCCAGTAGCCCCGGTCTAGCGGAACAAGAGACCCAGTACTTC.

This clonotype has only a few counts. The J gene is TRBJ2-2, the V gene TRBV12-3 or TRBV12-4; 9 bases fit TRBD1. The CDR3 consists of 14 residues. V was clipped by 6 bases and J by 7 bases; unmatched bases: 6. DNA for the CDR3: TGTGCCAGCAGACGGGACAGGGAGGTCGGGGAGCTGTTTTTT. As protein: CASRRDREVGELFF.

This clonotype turned up a few times. This chain connects TRBV7-2 to TRBJ1-6; D is unresolved. V gave up 3 bases and J gave up 9 bases, with 12 bases separating them. Looked up from germline, CDR1 is SGHTA and CDR2 is FQGNSA. The CDR3 is 14 residues long. The CDR3 DNA is TGTGCCAGCAGCTTTTTGGGCCCGGGTTCACCCCTCCACTTT. It specifies CASSFLGPGSPLHF.

This clonotype was detected a few times. The chain is built from TRBV7-3 and TRBJ1-1; D unclear. CDR3 size: 14 residues. Germline-derived CDR1 and CDR2 are SGHTA and FQGTGA. The V gene lost 4 bases and the J gene lost 4 bases, with 13 bases spanning the gap. The CDR3 loop reads CASSSHPGSTEAFF. In DNA, the CDR3 is TGTGCCAGCAGCTCCCATCCCGGGAGCACTGAAGCTTTCTTT. The full variable domain, rest sourced from reference TRBV7-3 and TRBJ1-1, is GAGVSQTPSNKVTEKGKYVELRCDPISGHTALYWYRQSLGQGPEFLIYFQGTGAADDSGLPNDRFFAVRPEGSVSTLKIQRTERGDSAVYLCASSSHPGSTEAFFGQGTRLTVV.